Presented here are 19 T cell receptor beta chains from one specimen sequenced in a study of blood T cell repertoires in COVID-19. Only in-frame clones appear in the TCRdb table, and some are missing; sequencing was by immunoSEQ multiplex PCR. This sample yields roughly 150,000 clones, of which about four fifths are seen a single time; 3.4% belongs to the top ten. The sequenced sample consisted of PBMCs or T cells enriched from blood (not recorded which). Source of these receptors: an older woman who had recovered from COVID-19.

This chain joins TRBV3-1 (or the pseudogene TRBV3-2) and TRBJ1-6; unclear D gene. This CDR3 is built from 15 residues. Looked up from germline, CDR1 is LGHDT and CDR2 is YNNKEL (reference sequence). Trimming cost V 3 bases and J 9 bases, with 15 bases left between them. The CDR3 here is CASSHRREGGSPLHF. CDR3 nucleotide sequence: TGTGCCAGCAGCCACCGGAGGGAGGGTGGTTCACCCCTCCACTTT.

This chain joins TRBV2 and TRBJ2-5; tentatively, D is TRBD2 (5 bases). Trimming shortened V by 5 bases and J by 9 bases, and 16 bases separated the two germline ends. The CDR3 spans 13 residues. Germline V CDR1 and CDR2: SNHLY, FYNNEI. The CDR3 region is CASSRTPEEAQYF. The CDR3 DNA reads TGTGCCAGCAGTAGGACCCCCGAGGAGGCCCAGTACTTC.

The rearrangement links TRBV9 to TRBJ2-7; D might be TRBD1 (6 bases). Germline-derived CDR1 and CDR2 are SGDLS and YYNGEE. CDR3 size: 15 residues. V was pared by 1 base and J by 5 bases, with 16 bases between. CDR3 in amino acids: CASSVQGKSWDEQYF. The DNA of the CDR3 is TGTGCCAGCAGCGTACAGGGGAAAAGTTGGGACGAGCAGTACTTC.

The chain couples TRBV5-4 to TRBJ2-1; TRBD1 agrees at 7 bases. This CDR3 is 13 amino acids long. Germline assignment: CDR1 SGHNT and CDR2 YYREEE (reference sequence). V dropped 4 bases and J dropped 6; count of bases not matched to a gene: 4. CDR3 amino acids: CASSADRANEQFF. Here the CDR3 DNA reads TGTGCCAGCAGCGCTGACAGGGCCAATGAGCAGTTCTTC.

The rearrangement uses TRBV19 and TRBJ2-7, with a possible D match to TRBD2 (5 bases). Germline CDR1 reads LNHDA; CDR2 reads SQIVND (reference sequence). Trimming took 5 bases from V and 3 from J, leaving 5 bases between them. The CDR3 is 11 residues long. The CDR3 sequence: CASSRGYEQYF. In DNA form, the CDR3 reads TGTGCCAGTAGTCGGGGCTACGAGCAGTACTTC.

This chain joins TRBV5-3 and TRBJ1-5; 11 bases align to TRBD1. TRBV5-3 is identified as an open reading frame with a role that is uncertain. The CDR3 length is 15 residues. After removal of 5 bases from V and 3 bases from J, the junction contained 4 bases not matched to a gene. The CDR3 sequence is CARRRGQGVNQPQHF. CDR3 nucleotide sequence: TGTGCCAGAAGAAGGGGACAGGGGGTCAATCAGCCCCAGCATTTT.

CDR3 region: CAISDQATYEQYF. For the CDR3, the DNA is TGTGCCATCAGTGACCAGGCCACCTACGAGCAGTACTTC. This rearrangement joins TRBV10-3 to TRBJ2-7; D remains ambiguous. CDR3 length equals 13 residues. The ends were cut back, 3 bases at V and 2 bases at J, with 8 bases in the middle. Germline-derived CDR1 and CDR2 are ENHRY and SYGVKD.

DNA of the CDR3: TGTGCCAGCAGTGAATTTGGGGGGGCCTACGAGCAGTACTTC. Translated, it gives CASSEFGGAYEQYF. The chain recombines TRBV6-4 with TRBJ2-7, with 7 bases matching TRBD2. The trim removed 3 bases at V and 2 bases at J, leaving 4 bases unmatched. There are 14 residues in the CDR3. The germline CDR1 and CDR2 sequences are MRHNA and SNTAGT.

The V and J genes are TRBV6-1 and TRBJ1-2, with a possible D match to TRBD1 (5 bases). The V and J ends lost 1 base and 4 bases respectively, with 13 bases between them. Germline CDR1 is MNHNS and CDR2 is SASEGT. The CDR3 is 15 amino acids. CDR3 sequence: CASSEGFQGGYGYTF. As DNA, the CDR3 is TGTGCCAGCAGTGAAGGTTTCCAGGGAGGCTATGGCTACACCTTC.

This clone was seen only a few times. The CDR3 region has the DNA TGTGCCAGTTCGAGCTCCTATAATTCACCCCTCCACTTT. The encoded protein is CASSSSYNSPLHF. The chain uses TRBV19 and TRBJ1-6; D is uncertain. With 8 bases removed from V and 0 bases from J, the gap between germline ends came to 5 bases. The germline gives CDR1 LNHDA, CDR2 SQIVND (reference sequence). This CDR3 is 13 amino acids long.

V and J are TRBV18 and TRBJ1-4; D possibly corresponds to TRBD1 (5 bases). Per the germline V gene, CDR1 is KGHSH and CDR2 is LQKENI. CDR3 length equals 16 residues. Trimming took 6 bases from V and 2 from J, leaving 16 bases between them. CDR3 sequence: CASSSSQGVTNEKLFF. CDR3 DNA sequence: TGTGCCAGCTCGTCGTCGCAGGGTGTGACTAATGAAAAACTGTTTTTT.

This chain connects TRBV13 to TRBJ2-2; no clear D gene. The V end was cut by 0 bases, the J end by 4 bases, with 6 bases between. This CDR3 region has 14 residues. Germline V gives CDR1 PRHDT, CDR2 FYEKMQ (reference sequence). The CDR3 bases are TGTGCCAGCAGCTTAGGTTACGGCACCGGGGAGCTGTTTTTT. Protein: CASSLGYGTGELFF.

The chain has TRBV14 and TRBJ2-3; D perhaps matches TRBD1 (6 bases). Trimming took 1 base from V and 5 from J, leaving 16 bases between them. This CDR3 has 16 residues. Germline V gene sequence: CDR1 SGHDN, CDR2 FVKESK. CDR3 protein: CASSQARGRAEDTQYF. CDR3 nucleotides: TGTGCCAGCAGCCAAGCCAGGGGCCGCGCGGAAGATACGCAGTATTTT.

This chain connects TRBV4-2 to TRBJ2-1, with 7 bases that match TRBD2. CDR1 and CDR2 from the germline V gene are LGHNA and YNFKEQ. The CDR3 runs to 14 residues. V shed 1 base and J 7 bases; nucleotides not matched to a gene: 4. In DNA form, the CDR3 reads TGTGCCAGCAGCCAAGGTCGGACTAGTAATGAGCAGTTCTTC. Translating it yields CASSQGRTSNEQFF.

This clone appeared a single time. This chain links TRBV24-1 with TRBJ2-7; 12 bases agree with TRBD1. This CDR3 region has 15 residues. After removal of 4 bases from V and 4 bases from J, the junction contained 4 bases not matched to a gene. The germline V gene encodes CDR1 KGHDR and CDR2 SFDVKD. The CDR3 DNA reads as TGTGCCACCAGTGACCCGGGACAGGGGGCGTACGAGCAGTACTTC. This translates into CATSDPGQGAYEQYF.

This chain connects TRBV9 to TRBJ1-5; no clear D gene. Deletions cut 4 bases from V and 1 base from J, with 6 bases between. This CDR3 region has 13 residues. Germline CDR1 and CDR2: SGDLS and YYNGEE. The CDR3, as DNA: TGTGCCAGCAGCCTGGGCAGCAATCAGCCCCAGCATTTT. Residues: CASSLGSNQPQHF.

The rearrangement joins TRBV18 to TRBJ2-7; TRBD1 matches at 9 bases. The ends lost 6 bases at V and 4 bases at J; junction bases unmatched: 7. Germline V CDR1 and CDR2: KGHSH, LQKENI. This CDR3 spans 14 amino acids. The CDR3 here is CASSPTGGQYEQYF. The CDR3 bases are TGTGCCAGCTCCCCAACAGGGGGCCAGTACGAGCAGTACTTC.

The rearrangement joins TRBV25-1 to TRBJ1-5; possible D gene TRBD1, 5 bases. This CDR3 region has 14 residues. V shed 7 bases and J shed 7 bases, with 17 bases lying between them. Germline values: CDR1 MGHDK, CDR2 SYGVNS. CDR3 loop: CASNIKGLQQPQHF. The CDR3 DNA follows: TGTGCCAGCAATATCAAGGGACTTCAACAGCCCCAGCATTTT.

CDR3 sequence: CASSLEGPGRNYGYTF. The CDR3 DNA reads as TGTGCCAGCAGCTTGGAGGGGCCGGGTCGGAACTATGGCTACACCTTC. V and J are TRBV5-6 and TRBJ1-2, with D possibly being TRBD1 (5 bases). CDR1 is SGHDT, CDR2 YYEEEE, per germline. V shed 0 bases and J shed 2 bases, with 14 bases lying between them. This CDR3 has 16 residues.